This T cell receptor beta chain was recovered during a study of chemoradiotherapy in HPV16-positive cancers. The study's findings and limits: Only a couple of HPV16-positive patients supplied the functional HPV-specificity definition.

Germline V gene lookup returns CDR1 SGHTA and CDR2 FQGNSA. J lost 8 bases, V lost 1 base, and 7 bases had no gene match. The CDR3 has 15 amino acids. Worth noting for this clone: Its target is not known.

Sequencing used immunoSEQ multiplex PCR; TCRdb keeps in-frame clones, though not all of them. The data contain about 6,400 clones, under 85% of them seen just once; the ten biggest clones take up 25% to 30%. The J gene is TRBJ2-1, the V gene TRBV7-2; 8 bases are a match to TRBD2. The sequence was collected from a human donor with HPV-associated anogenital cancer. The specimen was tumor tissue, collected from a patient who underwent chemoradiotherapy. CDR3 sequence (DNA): TGTGCCAGCAGCTTAGGAGGGACTAGTCGCGATGAGCAGTTCTTC. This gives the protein CASSLGGTSRDEQFF.